This T cell receptor (beta chain) is from a study of OX40 agonist ivuxolimab in advanced cancers. This table comes from immunoSEQ multiplex PCR, and its TCRdb copy is limited to in-frame clones, with some not included. The table has 60,000 to 100,000 clones, approximately 95% seen once; the top ten hold roughly 21%. Study-wide results and limits: Among the nonresponders, some also had low normalized T-cell clonal expansion.

This CDR3 comprises 16 residues. Germline lookup yields CDR1 SNHLY and CDR2 FYNNEI. J lost 5 bases, V lost 2 bases, and 8 bases had no gene match. Comment on this clone: Its antigen is still unknown.

The chain uses TRBV2 and TRBJ2-3; 9 nucleotides match TRBD2. The material sequenced was CD4+ or CD8+ T cells sorted from blood, taken in a trial of the OX40 agonist ivuxolimab. The sequence was collected from an adult with an advanced solid tumor such as melanoma, head and neck, liver or kidney cancer. The DNA of the CDR3 is TGTGCCAGCAGTGAATTGCTAGCGGGGAATTTAGATACGCAGTATTTT. Translation: CASSELLAGNLDTQYF.